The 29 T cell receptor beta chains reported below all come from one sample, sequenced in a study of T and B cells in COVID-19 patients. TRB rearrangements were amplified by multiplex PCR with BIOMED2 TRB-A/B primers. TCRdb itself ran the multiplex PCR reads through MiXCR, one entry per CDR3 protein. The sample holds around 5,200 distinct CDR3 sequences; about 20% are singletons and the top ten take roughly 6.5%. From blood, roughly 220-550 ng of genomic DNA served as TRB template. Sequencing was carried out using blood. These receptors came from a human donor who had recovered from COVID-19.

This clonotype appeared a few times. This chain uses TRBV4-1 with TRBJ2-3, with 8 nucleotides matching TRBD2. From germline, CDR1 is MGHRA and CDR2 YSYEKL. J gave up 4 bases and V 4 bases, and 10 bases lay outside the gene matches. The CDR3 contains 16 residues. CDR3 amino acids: CASSPISGRRADTQYF. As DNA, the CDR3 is TGCGCCAGCAGCCCCATCAGCGGGAGACGGGCAGATACGCAGTATTTT.

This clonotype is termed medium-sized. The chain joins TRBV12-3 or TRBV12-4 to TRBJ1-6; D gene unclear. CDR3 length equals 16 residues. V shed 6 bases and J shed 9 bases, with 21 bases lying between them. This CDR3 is CASRSRTDANLSPLHF. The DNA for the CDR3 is TGTGCCAGCAGATCCCGGACGGATGCTAACCTTTCACCCCTCCACTTT.

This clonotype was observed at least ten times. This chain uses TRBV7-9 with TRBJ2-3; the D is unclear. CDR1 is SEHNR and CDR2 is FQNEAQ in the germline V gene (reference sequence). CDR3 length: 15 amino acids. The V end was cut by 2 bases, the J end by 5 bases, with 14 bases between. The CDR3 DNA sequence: TGTGCCAGCAGCTTACAAATTGGCCAAGTAGATACGCAGTATTTT. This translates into CASSLQIGQVDTQYF.

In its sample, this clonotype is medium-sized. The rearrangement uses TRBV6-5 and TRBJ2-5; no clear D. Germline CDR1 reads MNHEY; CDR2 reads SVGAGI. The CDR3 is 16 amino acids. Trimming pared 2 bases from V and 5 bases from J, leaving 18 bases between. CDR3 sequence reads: CASSYTARQILETQYF. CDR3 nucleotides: TGTGCCAGCAGTTACACCGCAAGACAAATCCTCGAGACCCAGTACTTC.

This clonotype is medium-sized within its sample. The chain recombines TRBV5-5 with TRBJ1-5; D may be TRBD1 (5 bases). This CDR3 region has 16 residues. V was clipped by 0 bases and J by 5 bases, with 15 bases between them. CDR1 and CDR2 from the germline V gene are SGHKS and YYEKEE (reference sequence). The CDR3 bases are TGTGCCAGCAGCTTGGTGCCCCGGGGGGGGGATCAGCCCCAGCATTTT. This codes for CASSLVPRGGDQPQHF.

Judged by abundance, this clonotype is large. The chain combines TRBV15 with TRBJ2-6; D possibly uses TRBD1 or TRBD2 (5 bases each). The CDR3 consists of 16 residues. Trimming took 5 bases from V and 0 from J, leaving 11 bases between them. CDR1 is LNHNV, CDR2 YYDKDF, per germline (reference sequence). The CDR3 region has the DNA TGTGCCACCAGCGTCTCTGGGGGCTCTGGGGCCAACGTCCTGACTTTC. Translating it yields CATSVSGGSGANVLTF. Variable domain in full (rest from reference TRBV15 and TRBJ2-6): DAMVIQNPRYQVTQFGKPVTLSCSQTLNHNVMYWYQQKSSQAPKLLFHYYDKDFNNEADTPDNFQSRRPNTSFCFLDIRSPGLGDTAMYLCATSVSGGSGANVLTFGAGSRLTVL.

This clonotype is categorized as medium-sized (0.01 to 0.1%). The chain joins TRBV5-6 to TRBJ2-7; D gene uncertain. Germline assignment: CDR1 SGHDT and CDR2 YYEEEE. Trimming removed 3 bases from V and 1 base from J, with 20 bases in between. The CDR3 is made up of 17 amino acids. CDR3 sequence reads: CASSWWKDRSHSYEQYF. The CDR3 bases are TGTGCCAGCAGCTGGTGGAAGGACCGCTCCCATTCCTACGAGCAGTACTTC.

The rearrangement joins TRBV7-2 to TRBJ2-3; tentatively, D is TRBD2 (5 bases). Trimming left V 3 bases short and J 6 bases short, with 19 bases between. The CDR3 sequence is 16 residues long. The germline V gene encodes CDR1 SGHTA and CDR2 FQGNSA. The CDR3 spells CASSLGSAPGSDTQYF. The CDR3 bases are TGTGCCAGCAGCTTGGGATCCGCGCCGGGGTCCGATACGCAGTATTTT.

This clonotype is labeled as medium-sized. The CDR3 here is CASNRWTATYGYTF. For the CDR3, the DNA is TGTGCCAGCAACCGATGGACAGCTACCTATGGCTACACCTTC. The J gene is TRBJ1-2, the V gene TRBV6-1, with D possibly TRBD1 on 6 matching bases. The germline CDR1 and CDR2 sequences are MNHNS and SASEGT. V was cut by 7 bases and J by 4 bases, with 16 bases left in between. The CDR3 totals 14 residues.

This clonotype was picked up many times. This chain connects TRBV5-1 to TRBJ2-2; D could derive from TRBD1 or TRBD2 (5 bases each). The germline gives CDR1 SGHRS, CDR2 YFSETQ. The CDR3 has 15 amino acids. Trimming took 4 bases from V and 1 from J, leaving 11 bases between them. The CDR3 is CASSAGTVNTGELFF. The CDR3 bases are TGCGCCAGCAGCGCCGGGACCGTGAACACCGGGGAGCTGTTTTTT.

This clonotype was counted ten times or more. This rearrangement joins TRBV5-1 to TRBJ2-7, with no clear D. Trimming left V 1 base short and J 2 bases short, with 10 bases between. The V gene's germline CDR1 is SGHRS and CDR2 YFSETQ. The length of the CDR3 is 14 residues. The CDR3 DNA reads TGCGCCAGCAGCTTGCTCGGTGGAACCTACGAGCAGTACTTC. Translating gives CASSLLGGTYEQYF.

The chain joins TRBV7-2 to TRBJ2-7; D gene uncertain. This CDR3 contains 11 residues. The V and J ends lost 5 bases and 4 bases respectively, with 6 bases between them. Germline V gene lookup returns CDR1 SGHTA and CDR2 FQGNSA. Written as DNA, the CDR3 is TGTGCCAGCAGCCGTTCTTACGAGCAGTACTTC. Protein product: CASSRSYEQYF.

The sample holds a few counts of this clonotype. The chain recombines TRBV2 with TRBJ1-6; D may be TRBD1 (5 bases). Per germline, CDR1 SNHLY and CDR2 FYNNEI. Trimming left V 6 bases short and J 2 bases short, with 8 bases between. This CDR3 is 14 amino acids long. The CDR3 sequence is CASRKGTYNSPLHF. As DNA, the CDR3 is TGTGCCAGCAGAAAGGGGACCTATAATTCACCCCTCCACTTT. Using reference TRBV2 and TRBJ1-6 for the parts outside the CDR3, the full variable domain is EPEVTQTPSHQVTQMGQEVILRCVPISNHLYFYWYRQILGQKVEFLVSFYNNEISEKSEIFDDQFSVERPDGSNFTLKIRSTKLEDSAMYFCASRKGTYNSPLHFGNGTRLTVT.

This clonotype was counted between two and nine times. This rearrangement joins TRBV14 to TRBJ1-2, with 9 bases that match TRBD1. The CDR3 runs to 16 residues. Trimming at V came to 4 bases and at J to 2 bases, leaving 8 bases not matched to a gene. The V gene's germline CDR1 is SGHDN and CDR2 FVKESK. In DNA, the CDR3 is TGTGCCAGCAGCCCACAACGGACAGGGGTGAACTATGGCTACACCTTC. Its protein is CASSPQRTGVNYGYTF.

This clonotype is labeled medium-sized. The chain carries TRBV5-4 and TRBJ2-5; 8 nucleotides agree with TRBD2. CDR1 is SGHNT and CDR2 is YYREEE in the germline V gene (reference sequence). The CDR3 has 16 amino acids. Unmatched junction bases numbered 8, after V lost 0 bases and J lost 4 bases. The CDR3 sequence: CASSLGDAGGGETQYF. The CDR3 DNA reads TGTGCCAGCAGCTTGGGAGACGCGGGGGGCGGAGAGACCCAGTACTTC.

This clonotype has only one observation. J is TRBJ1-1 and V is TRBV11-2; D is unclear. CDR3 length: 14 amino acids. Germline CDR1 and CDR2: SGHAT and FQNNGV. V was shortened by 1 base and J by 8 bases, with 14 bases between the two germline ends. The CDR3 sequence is CASSLGAFYDEAFF. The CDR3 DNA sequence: TGTGCCAGCAGCTTAGGAGCATTCTATGACGAAGCTTTCTTT.

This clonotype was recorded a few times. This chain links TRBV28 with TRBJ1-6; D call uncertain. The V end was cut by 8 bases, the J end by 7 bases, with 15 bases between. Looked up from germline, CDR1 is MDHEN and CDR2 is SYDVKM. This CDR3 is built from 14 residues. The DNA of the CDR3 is TGTGCCAGCGGTTGGGAACGGTTAAATTCACCCCTCCACTTT. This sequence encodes CASGWERLNSPLHF.

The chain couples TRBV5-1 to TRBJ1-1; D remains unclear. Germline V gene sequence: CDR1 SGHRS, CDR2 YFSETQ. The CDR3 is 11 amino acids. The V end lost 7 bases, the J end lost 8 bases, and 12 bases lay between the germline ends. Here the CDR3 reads CASGSAREAFF. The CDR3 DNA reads TGCGCCAGCGGTTCCGCTCGAGAAGCTTTCTTT.

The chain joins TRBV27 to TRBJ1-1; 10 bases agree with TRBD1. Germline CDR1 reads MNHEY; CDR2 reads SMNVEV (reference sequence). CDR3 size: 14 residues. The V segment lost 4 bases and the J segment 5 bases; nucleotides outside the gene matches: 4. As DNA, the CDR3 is TGTGCCAGCAGTTGGGGGACAGGGGAAACTGAAGCTTTCTTT. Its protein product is CASSWGTGETEAFF.

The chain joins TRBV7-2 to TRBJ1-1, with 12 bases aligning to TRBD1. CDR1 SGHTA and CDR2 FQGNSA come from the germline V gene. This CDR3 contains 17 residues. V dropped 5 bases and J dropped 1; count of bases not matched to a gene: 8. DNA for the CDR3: TGTGCCAGCAGCCCCCAGGGACAGGGGGCTTGGAACACTGAAGCTTTCTTT. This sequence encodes CASSPQGQGAWNTEAFF.

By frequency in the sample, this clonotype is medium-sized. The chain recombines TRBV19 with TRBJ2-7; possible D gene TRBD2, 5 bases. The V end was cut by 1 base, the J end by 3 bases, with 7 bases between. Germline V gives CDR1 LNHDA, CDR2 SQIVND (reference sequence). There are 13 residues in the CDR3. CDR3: CASSIGSGYEQYF. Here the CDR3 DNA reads TGTGCCAGTAGTATAGGGAGCGGCTACGAGCAGTACTTC.

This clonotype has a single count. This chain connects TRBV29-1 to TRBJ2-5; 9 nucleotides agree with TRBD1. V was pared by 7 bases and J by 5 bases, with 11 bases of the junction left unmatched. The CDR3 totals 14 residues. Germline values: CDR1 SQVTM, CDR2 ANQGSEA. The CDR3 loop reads CSAHWTGEGETQYF. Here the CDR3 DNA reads TGCAGCGCCCACTGGACAGGGGAGGGGGAGACCCAGTACTTC.

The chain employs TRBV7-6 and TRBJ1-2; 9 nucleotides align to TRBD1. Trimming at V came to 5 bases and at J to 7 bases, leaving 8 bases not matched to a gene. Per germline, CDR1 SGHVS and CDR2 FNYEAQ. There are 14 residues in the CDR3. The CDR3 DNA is TGTGCCAGCAGCCCCGGGACAGGGTTGTTTGGCTACACCTTC. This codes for CASSPGTGLFGYTF.

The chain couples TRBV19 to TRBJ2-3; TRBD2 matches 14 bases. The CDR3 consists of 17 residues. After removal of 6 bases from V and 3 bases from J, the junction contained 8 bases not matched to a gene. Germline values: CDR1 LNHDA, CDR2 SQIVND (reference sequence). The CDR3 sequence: CASSSLGTSGRTDTQYF. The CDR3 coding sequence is TGTGCCAGTAGCTCACTCGGGACTAGCGGGAGAACAGATACGCAGTATTTT.

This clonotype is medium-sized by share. CDR3 loop: CASSLELAGGGGKNEQFF. In DNA, the CDR3 is TGTGCCAGCAGCTTAGAACTAGCGGGGGGAGGGGGGAAAAATGAGCAGTTCTTC. The gene calls are TRBV11-3 and TRBJ2-1, with TRBD2 matching 12 bases. In germline, CDR1 is SGHNT, CDR2 YENEEA. The CDR3 runs to 18 residues. The junction had 10 bases not matched to a gene; V was cut back by 0 bases and J by 7 bases.

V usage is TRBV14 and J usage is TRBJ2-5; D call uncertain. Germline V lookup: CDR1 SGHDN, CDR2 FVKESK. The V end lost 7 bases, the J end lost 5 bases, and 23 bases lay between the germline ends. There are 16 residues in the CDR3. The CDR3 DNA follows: TGTGCCAGCAACCCAAGGGCTAGAAAAACGGTGGAGACCCAGTACTTC. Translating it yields CASNPRARKTVETQYF.

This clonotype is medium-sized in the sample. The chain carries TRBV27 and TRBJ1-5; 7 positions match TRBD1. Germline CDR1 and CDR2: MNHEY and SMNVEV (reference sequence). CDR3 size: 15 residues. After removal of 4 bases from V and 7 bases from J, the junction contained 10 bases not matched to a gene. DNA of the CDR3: TGTGCCAGCAGTTGGGACAGTTCCGAGGGGCAGCCCCAGCATTTT. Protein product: CASSWDSSEGQPQHF.

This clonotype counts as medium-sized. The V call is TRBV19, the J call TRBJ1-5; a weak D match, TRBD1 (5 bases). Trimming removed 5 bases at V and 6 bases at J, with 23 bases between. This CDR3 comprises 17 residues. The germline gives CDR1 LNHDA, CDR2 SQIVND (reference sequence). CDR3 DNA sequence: TGTGCCAGTAGTTCCTCGCCCCTTCGACAGACCTCTCAGCCCCAGCATTTT. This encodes CASSSSPLRQTSQPQHF.

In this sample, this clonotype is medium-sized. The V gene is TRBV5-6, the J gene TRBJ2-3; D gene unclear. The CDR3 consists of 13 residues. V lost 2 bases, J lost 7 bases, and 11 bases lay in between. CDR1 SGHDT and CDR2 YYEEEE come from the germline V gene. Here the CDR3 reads CASSFQPSNTQYF. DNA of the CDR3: TGTGCCAGCAGCTTCCAACCCAGCAATACGCAGTATTTT.